This is a list of T cell receptor beta chains from one sample in a study of CD8+ T cells in alopecia areata. The assay was immunoSEQ multiplex PCR, and TCRdb's table has in-frame clones only and misses some. The profile shows fewer than 150,000 clones, roughly 66% of them singletons. The sequenced sample consisted of CD4+ T cells sorted from blood. These receptors were collected from a human donor in good health. The CDR3 runs from the conserved cysteine through the conserved F or W. Fields, in order: clone size, D gene, V gene, J gene, CDR3 DNA, CDR3 protein. The D gene is left open where the match is weak. A clone size is listed for some rows: how often the clone was seen (once, few, many), or a class if it is expanded.

abundance: .
d_gene: .
v_gene: TRBV11-2
j_gene: TRBJ2-1
CDR3nt: TGTGCCAGCAGCTCACTGGGGGGCCGGGACAATGAGCAGTTCTTC
CDR3aa: CASSSLGGRDNEQFF

abundance: .
d_gene: .
v_gene: TRBV25-1
j_gene: TRBJ1-2
CDR3nt: TGTGCCAGCAGCTCCACTACAGCAGGGCTAGGCTATGGCTACACCTTC
CDR3aa: CASSSTTAGLGYGYTF

abundance: .
d_gene: .
v_gene: TRBV23-1
j_gene: TRBJ2-7
CDR3nt: TGCGCCAGCAGCCCCTACGAGCAGTACTTC
CDR3aa: CASSPYEQYF

abundance: .
d_gene: .
v_gene: TRBV27
j_gene: TRBJ1-1
CDR3nt: TGTGCCAGCACCGTAAACACTGAAGCTTTCTTT
CDR3aa: CASTVNTEAFF

abundance: .
d_gene: TRBD1
v_gene: TRBV2
j_gene: TRBJ1-1
CDR3nt: TGTGCCAGCGGCAGACAGGGGATGAACACTGAAGCTTTCTTT
CDR3aa: CASGRQGMNTEAFF

abundance: .
d_gene: .
v_gene: TRBV7-2
j_gene: TRBJ2-1
CDR3nt: TGTGCCAGCAGCTTCTATAGCAGCTCCTACAATGAGCAGTTCTTC
CDR3aa: CASSFYSSSYNEQFF

abundance: few
d_gene: .
v_gene: TRBV5-4
j_gene: TRBJ2-1
CDR3nt: TGTGCCAGCAGCCCCCCTCTGAGGGGGAGTAGTTGGGGTGAGCAGTTCTTC
CDR3aa: CASSPPLRGSSWGEQFF

abundance: few
d_gene: .
v_gene: TRBV30
j_gene: TRBJ2-5
CDR3nt: TGTGCCTGGATCGGAGAGACCCAGTACTTC
CDR3aa: CAWIGETQYF

abundance: .
d_gene: TRBD1
v_gene: TRBV5-4
j_gene: TRBJ2-7
CDR3nt: TGTGCCAGCAGCTTGGGGACAGGGGCCTCCTCCTACGAGCAGTACTTC
CDR3aa: CASSLGTGASSYEQYF

abundance: .
d_gene: .
v_gene: TRBV21-1
j_gene: TRBJ1-2
CDR3nt: TGTGCCAGCAGCAAAGGGACAGGGGTGGGCTATGGCTACACCTTC
CDR3aa: CASSKGTGVGYGYTF

abundance: .
d_gene: TRBD1
v_gene: TRBV2
j_gene: TRBJ2-5
CDR3nt: TGTGCCAGCAGTTACAGGGGGAAAGAGACCCAGTACTTC
CDR3aa: CASSYRGKETQYF

abundance: .
d_gene: .
v_gene: TRBV11-2
j_gene: TRBJ2-4
CDR3nt: TGTGCCAGCAGCCAATCCCGTTCACTAGCCAAAAACATTCAGTACTTC
CDR3aa: CASSQSRSLAKNIQYF

abundance: .
d_gene: .
v_gene: TRBV7-2
j_gene: TRBJ1-2
CDR3nt: TGTGCCAGCAGCTTAGGCTGGCGGAGGCGTCGCTACACCTTC
CDR3aa: CASSLGWRRRRYTF

abundance: few
d_gene: .
v_gene: TRBV14
j_gene: TRBJ2-6
CDR3nt: TGTGCCAGCAGCCAAGGGGGATTCACTGGGGCCAACGTCCTGACTTTC
CDR3aa: CASSQGGFTGANVLTF

abundance: .
d_gene: TRBD2
v_gene: TRBV7-9
j_gene: TRBJ2-1
CDR3nt: TGTGCCAGCAGCCCGGGGGTGGGACTAGAGGGACAGTTCTTC
CDR3aa: CASSPGVGLEGQFF

abundance: few
d_gene: .
v_gene: TRBV5-5
j_gene: TRBJ2-1
CDR3nt: TGTGCCAGCACCCGGGAGCCCATCTCCTACAATGAGCAGTTCTTC
CDR3aa: CASTREPISYNEQFF

abundance: .
d_gene: .
v_gene: TRBV30
j_gene: TRBJ2-4
CDR3nt: TGTGCCTGGAGATCCGGGGCCAAAAACATTCAGTACTTC
CDR3aa: CAWRSGAKNIQYF

abundance: .
d_gene: .
v_gene: TRBV29-1
j_gene: TRBJ2-1
CDR3nt: TGCAGCGTTGATGACAGTAGGAATGAGCAGTTCTTC
CDR3aa: CSVDDSRNEQFF

abundance: once
d_gene: .
v_gene: TRBV15
j_gene: TRBJ1-3
CDR3nt: TGTGCCACCAGCAGAGATCAGGGATCTGGAAACACCATATATTTT
CDR3aa: CATSRDQGSGNTIYF

abundance: few
d_gene: .
v_gene: TRBV29-1
j_gene: TRBJ1-1
CDR3nt: TGCAGCGTTGCCCTTGAGGGCGGGGGCACTGAAGCTTTCTTT
CDR3aa: CSVALEGGGTEAFF

abundance: few
d_gene: TRBD1
v_gene: TRBV10-3
j_gene: TRBJ1-1
CDR3nt: TGTGCCATCAGCGCCGGGGACAGGAACACTGAAGCTTTCTTT
CDR3aa: CAISAGDRNTEAFF

abundance: .
d_gene: .
v_gene: TRBV2
j_gene: TRBJ1-5
CDR3nt: TGTGCCAGCAATTTCCAGGGATTCGATCAGCCCCAGCATTTT
CDR3aa: CASNFQGFDQPQHF

abundance: .
d_gene: TRBD1
v_gene: TRBV18
j_gene: TRBJ1-6
CDR3nt: TGTGCCAGCTCACTCGGACAGGGGAATTCACCCCTCCACTTT
CDR3aa: CASSLGQGNSPLHF

abundance: .
d_gene: .
v_gene: TRBV19
j_gene: TRBJ1-2
CDR3nt: TGTGCCAGTAGTCACCACCGGGACGGCTATGGCTACACCTTC
CDR3aa: CASSHHRDGYGYTF

abundance: once
d_gene: .
v_gene: TRBV25-1
j_gene: TRBJ1-3
CDR3nt: TGTGCCAGCAGTGAAGGGGACCGTGGCGGAAACACCATATATTTT
CDR3aa: CASSEGDRGGNTIYF

abundance: few
d_gene: .
v_gene: TRBV29-1
j_gene: TRBJ1-4
CDR3nt: TGCAGCGTTGGAAAGTCTGAAAAACTGTTTTTT
CDR3aa: CSVGKSEKLFF

abundance: .
d_gene: .
v_gene: TRBV30
j_gene: TRBJ2-5
CDR3nt: TGTGCCTGGAACCCCGGGGGAGGAGAGACCCAGTACTTC
CDR3aa: CAWNPGGGETQYF

abundance: .
d_gene: .
v_gene: TRBV27
j_gene: TRBJ1-6
CDR3nt: TGTGCCAGCAGTTTAAGAGGGGAGAGTTCACCCCTCCACTTT
CDR3aa: CASSLRGESSPLHF

abundance: medium-sized
d_gene: .
v_gene: TRBV2
j_gene: TRBJ1-4
CDR3nt: TGTGCCAGCAGCTCGGAAAAACTGTTTTTT
CDR3aa: CASSSEKLFF

abundance: few
d_gene: TRBD1
v_gene: TRBV25-1
j_gene: TRBJ1-1
CDR3nt: TGTGCCAGCAGTGAGCAGACAGGGAAAGCTTTCTTT
CDR3aa: CASSEQTGKAFF

abundance: .
d_gene: .
v_gene: TRBV7-9
j_gene: TRBJ2-1
CDR3nt: TGTGCCAGCAGCTTCCCGTCGGGGCAGTTCTTC
CDR3aa: CASSFPSGQFF

abundance: .
d_gene: TRBD1
v_gene: TRBV29-1
j_gene: TRBJ2-3
CDR3nt: TGCAGCGTTTCGAGGACAGGGAAGGTTGGGACCTTATCTACAGATACGCAGTATTTT
CDR3aa: CSVSRTGKVGTLSTDTQYF

abundance: .
d_gene: .
v_gene: TRBV15
j_gene: TRBJ1-2
CDR3nt: TGTGCCACCAGCAGTTCGGACACCTACACCTTC
CDR3aa: CATSSSDTYTF

abundance: few
d_gene: .
v_gene: TRBV29-1
j_gene: TRBJ2-3
CDR3nt: TGCAGCGTTGAAGAATACACAGATACGCAGTATTTT
CDR3aa: CSVEEYTDTQYF

abundance: .
d_gene: TRBD1
v_gene: TRBV11-2
j_gene: TRBJ2-3
CDR3nt: TGTGCCAGCAGCTTCGGGGACAGGCGGCGAGATACGCAGTATTTT
CDR3aa: CASSFGDRRRDTQYF

abundance: .
d_gene: .
v_gene: TRBV5-1
j_gene: TRBJ2-5
CDR3nt: TGCGCCAGCAGCTTGGTGGCAGGGCACCAAGAGACCCAGTACTTC
CDR3aa: CASSLVAGHQETQYF

abundance: .
d_gene: .
v_gene: TRBV7-9
j_gene: TRBJ2-3
CDR3nt: TGTGCCAGCAGCTTAGGAGGACCGGATACGCAGTATTTT
CDR3aa: CASSLGGPDTQYF

abundance: many
d_gene: .
v_gene: TRBV6-6
j_gene: TRBJ1-2
CDR3nt: TGTGCCAGCAGTGGGAGTGCGGGCTATGGCTACACCTTC
CDR3aa: CASSGSAGYGYTF

abundance: .
d_gene: TRBD2
v_gene: TRBV4-1
j_gene: TRBJ2-5
CDR3nt: TGCGCCAGCAGCCAAGATGAGCGGGGGGGCGTAGAGACCCAGTACTTC
CDR3aa: CASSQDERGGVETQYF

abundance: .
d_gene: TRBD1
v_gene: TRBV2
j_gene: TRBJ2-5
CDR3nt: TGTGCCAGCAGCAGGGGGCAAGAGACCCAGTACTTC
CDR3aa: CASSRGQETQYF